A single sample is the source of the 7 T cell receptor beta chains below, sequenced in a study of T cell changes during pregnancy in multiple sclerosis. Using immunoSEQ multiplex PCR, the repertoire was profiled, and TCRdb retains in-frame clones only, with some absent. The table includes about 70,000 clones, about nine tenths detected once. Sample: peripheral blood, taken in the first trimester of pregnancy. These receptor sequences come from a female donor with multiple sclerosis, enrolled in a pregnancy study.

CDR3 protein: CASSRTAHLRYTF. The CDR3 DNA is TGTGCCAGCAGTCGGACAGCCCACTTGCGCTACACCTTC. V usage is TRBV6-5 and J usage is TRBJ1-2, with D maybe TRBD1 (6 bases). This CDR3 region has 13 residues. Trimming shortened V by 5 bases and J by 9 bases, and 16 bases separated the two germline ends. The germline gives CDR1 MNHEY, CDR2 SVGAGI.

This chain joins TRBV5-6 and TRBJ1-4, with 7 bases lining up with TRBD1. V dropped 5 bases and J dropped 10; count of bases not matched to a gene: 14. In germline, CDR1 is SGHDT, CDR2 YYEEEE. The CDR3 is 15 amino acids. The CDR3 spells CASRRPGQSDVKLFF. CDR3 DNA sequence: TGTGCCAGCAGAAGGCCGGGACAGTCGGACGTAAAACTGTTTTTT. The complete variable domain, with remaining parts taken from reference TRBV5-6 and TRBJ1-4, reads DAGVTQSPTHLIKTRGQQVTLRCSPKSGHDTVSWYQQALGQGPQFIFQYYEEEERQRGNFPDRFSGHQFPNYSSELNVNALLLGDSALYLCASRRPGQSDVKLFFGSGTQLSVL.

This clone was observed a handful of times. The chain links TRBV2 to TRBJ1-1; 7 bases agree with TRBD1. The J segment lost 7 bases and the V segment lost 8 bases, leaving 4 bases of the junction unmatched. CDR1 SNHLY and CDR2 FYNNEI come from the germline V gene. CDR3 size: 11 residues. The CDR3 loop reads CASRTGNEAFF. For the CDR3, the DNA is TGTGCCAGCCGGACAGGAAATGAAGCTTTCTTT.

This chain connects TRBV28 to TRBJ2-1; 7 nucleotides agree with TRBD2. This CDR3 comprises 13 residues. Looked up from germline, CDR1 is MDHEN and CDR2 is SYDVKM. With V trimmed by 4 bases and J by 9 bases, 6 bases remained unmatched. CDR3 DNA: TGTGCCAGCAGTTCCTCCGCGGGAGTTGAGCAGTTCTTC. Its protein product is CASSSSAGVEQFF.

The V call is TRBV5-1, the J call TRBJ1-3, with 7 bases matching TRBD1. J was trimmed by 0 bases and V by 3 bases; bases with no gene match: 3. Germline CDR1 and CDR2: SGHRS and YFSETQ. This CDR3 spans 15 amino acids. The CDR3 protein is CASSSRGLSGNTIYF. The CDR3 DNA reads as TGCGCCAGCAGCTCTAGGGGGCTCTCTGGAAACACCATATATTTT.

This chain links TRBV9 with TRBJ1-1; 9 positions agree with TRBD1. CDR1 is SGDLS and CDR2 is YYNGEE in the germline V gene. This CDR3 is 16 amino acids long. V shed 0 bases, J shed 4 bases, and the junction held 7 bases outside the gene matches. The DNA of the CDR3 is TGTGCCAGCAGCGTAGGAGGCGTGACAGGGGGCACTGAAGCTTTCTTT. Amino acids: CASSVGGVTGGTEAFF.

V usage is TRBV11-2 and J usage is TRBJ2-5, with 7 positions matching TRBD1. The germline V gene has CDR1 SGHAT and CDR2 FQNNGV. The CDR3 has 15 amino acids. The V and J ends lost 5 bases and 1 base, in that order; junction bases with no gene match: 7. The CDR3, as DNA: TGTGCCAGCAGCGGCGTTAGGGACAGCCAAGAGACCCAGTACTTC. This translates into CASSGVRDSQETQYF.